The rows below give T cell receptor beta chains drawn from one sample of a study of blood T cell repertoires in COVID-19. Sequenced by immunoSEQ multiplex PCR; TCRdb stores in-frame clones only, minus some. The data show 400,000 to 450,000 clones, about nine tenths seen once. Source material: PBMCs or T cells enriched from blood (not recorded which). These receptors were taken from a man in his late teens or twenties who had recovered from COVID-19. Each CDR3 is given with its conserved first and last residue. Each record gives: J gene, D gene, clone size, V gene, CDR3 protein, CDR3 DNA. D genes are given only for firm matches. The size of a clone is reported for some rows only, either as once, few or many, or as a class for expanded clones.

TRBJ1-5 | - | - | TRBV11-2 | CASSHDGRVNQPQHF | TGTGCCAGCAGCCATGATGGCAGGGTCAATCAGCCCCAGCATTTT
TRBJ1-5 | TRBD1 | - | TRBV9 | CASSGEFSTGSEDSNQPQHF | TGTGCCAGCAGCGGAGAGTTTTCGACAGGGTCGGAAGATAGCAATCAGCCCCAGCATTTT
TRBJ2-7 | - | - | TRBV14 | CASSQVGVKQYF | TGTGCCAGCAGCCAAGTAGGGGTGAAGCAGTACTTC
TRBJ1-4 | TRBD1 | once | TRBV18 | CASSPPGTGGLFF | TGTGCCAGCTCACCACCGGGGACAGGGGGACTGTTTTTT
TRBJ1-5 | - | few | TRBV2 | CASSSLGQRQPQHF | TGTGCCAGCAGTTCTCTCGGACAGCGTCAGCCCCAGCATTTT
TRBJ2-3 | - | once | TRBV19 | CASSIEAPDTQYF | TGTGCCAGTAGTATTGAGGCCCCAGATACGCAGTATTTT
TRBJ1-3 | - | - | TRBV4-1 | CASSQEGHGNTIYF | TGCGCCAGCAGCCAAGAGGGACATGGAAACACCATATATTTT
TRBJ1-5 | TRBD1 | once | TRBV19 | CASSGTGNQPQHF | TGTGCCAGTAGCGGGACAGGTAATCAGCCCCAGCATTTT
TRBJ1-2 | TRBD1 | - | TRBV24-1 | CATVPGQGGYNYGYTF | TGTGCCACGGTCCCGGGACAGGGGGGCTATAACTATGGCTACACCTTC
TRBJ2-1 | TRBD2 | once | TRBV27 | CASSLGLAGNEQFF | TGTGCCAGCAGTCTCGGACTAGCGGGGAATGAGCAGTTCTTC
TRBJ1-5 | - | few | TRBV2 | CASTPGGNRDQPQHF | TGTGCCAGCACCCCTGGGGGGAACCGAGATCAGCCCCAGCATTTT
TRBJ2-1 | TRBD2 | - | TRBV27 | CASSLEGTIFGEQFF | TGTGCCAGCAGTTTAGAAGGGACTATATTCGGTGAGCAGTTCTTC
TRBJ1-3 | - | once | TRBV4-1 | CASSHGQPLGNTIYF | TGCGCCAGCAGCCATGGGCAGCCGCTAGGAAACACCATATATTTT
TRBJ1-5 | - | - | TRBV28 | CASSNTSNQPQHF | TGTGCCAGCAGTAACACTAGCAATCAGCCCCAGCATTTT
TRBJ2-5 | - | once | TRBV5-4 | CASSLGGATAPSYQETQYF | TGTGCCAGCAGCTTGGGTGGGGCGACAGCGCCATCGTACCAAGAGACCCAGTACTTC
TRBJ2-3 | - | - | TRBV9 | CASSVAQSPSTDTQYF | TGTGCCAGCAGCGTGGCACAAAGTCCTAGCACAGATACGCAGTATTTT
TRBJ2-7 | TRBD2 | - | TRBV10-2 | CASVPPRTSGSLYEQYF | TGCGCCAGCGTACCCCCACGGACTAGCGGGAGTCTGTACGAGCAGTACTTC
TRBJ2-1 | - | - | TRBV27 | CASSYPGNEQFF | TGTGCCAGCAGTTACCCAGGGAATGAGCAGTTCTTC
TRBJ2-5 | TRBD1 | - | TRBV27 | CASRAGQGLETQYF | TGTGCCAGCAGAGCTGGACAGGGGCTTGAGACCCAGTACTTC
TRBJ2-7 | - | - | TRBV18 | CASSPTTTLGEQYF | TGTGCCAGCTCACCAACGACTACCCTCGGCGAGCAGTACTTC
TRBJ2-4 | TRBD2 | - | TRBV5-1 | CASSPGTSGGLHIQYF | TGCGCCAGCAGCCCAGGGACTAGCGGGGGGCTGCACATTCAGTACTTC
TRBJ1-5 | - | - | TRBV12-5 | CASALQGSNQPQHF | TGTGCTAGTGCCCTACAGGGTAGCAATCAGCCCCAGCATTTT
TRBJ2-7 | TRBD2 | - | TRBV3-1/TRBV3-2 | CASSPASGSTYEQYF | TGTGCCAGCAGCCCTGCTAGCGGGAGTACCTACGAGCAGTACTTC